The subject of this entry is one T cell receptor (beta chain). This record belongs to a study of shared clonotypes between healthy human individuals. Nashville, Tennessee was home to all donors, who were Caucasian adults. A CD45RA-negative memory subset and a CD45RA+ naive subset were separated from the CD4+ cells. The CDR3 contains 16 residues. The germline gives CDR1 MNHNY, CDR2 SVGAGI (reference sequence). Trimming took off 11 bases at V and 2 bases at J, with 19 bases between the two ends. The test was conducted at deep level. The table came from immunoSEQ multiplex PCR; TCRdb's copy has only in-frame clones and leaves some out. The sample yields about 2 million clones, 85% to 95% seen once.

This sequence originates from a young man in good health. Material: naive CD4+ T cells sorted from blood. Subset specified: CD45RA+ positively selected. The genes are TRBV6-6 and TRBJ2-6; either TRBD1 or TRBD2 may fit D (5 bases each). CDR3 bases: TGTGCCCATTCGGGACCCCTGGGCCCTGGGGCCAACGTCCTGACTTTC. Translation: CAHSGPLGPGANVLTF.